A selection of T cell receptor beta chains follows, all from one sample in a study of blood T cells in healthy people across ages. MiXCR was run by TCRdb on the 5' RACE reads, yielding one entry per CDR3 protein. The profile shows 650,000 to 900,000 distinct CDR3 sequences, approximately 59% of them singletons. The sample consisted of blood. Receptors originate from a man between 25 and 39 years old in good health. Each CDR3 is given with its conserved first and last residue. Each record gives: J gene, clone size, V gene, D gene, CDR3 DNA, CDR3 protein. A D gene is named only where the DNA matches it firmly. Clone sizes are given selectively: once, few, many, or a class where the clone is expanded.

TRBJ1-1 NA TRBV5-1 TRBD1 TGCGCCAGCAGCCCGGCAAGGGGGCGTGAAGCTTTCTTT CASSPARGREAFF
TRBJ2-3 NA TRBV9 NA TGTGCCAGCAGCGTAGGTGGGGGGTCGTGGGCAGATACGCAGTATTTT CASSVGGGSWADTQYF
TRBJ1-5 once TRBV19 TRBD1 TGTGCCAGTAGTATATCGACAGGGCGGGAGCCCCAGCATTTT CASSISTGREPQHF
TRBJ2-5 NA TRBV7-7 NA TGTGCTAGCAGCCGGGACCATAACCAAGAGACCCAGTACTTC CASSRDHNQETQYF
TRBJ2-7 once TRBV7-2 TRBD2 TGTGCCAGCAGCTTCCCGACTAGCGGGGGCCGTCCCTCCTACGAGCAGTACTTC CASSFPTSGGRPSYEQYF
TRBJ2-7 NA TRBV6-5 NA TGTGCCAGCAGGTCACAGGAGGGGGACTACGAGCAGTACTTC CASRSQEGDYEQYF
TRBJ2-1 few TRBV15 NA TGTGCCACCAGCACCGTGGTCGGGCCCAACTGGAGTGTTAATGAGCAGTTCTTC CATSTVVGPNWSVNEQFF
TRBJ2-3 NA TRBV9 NA TGTGCCAGCAGCGTAGTTGGCAACCCAGATACGCAGTATTTT CASSVVGNPDTQYF
TRBJ2-5 NA TRBV6-4 TRBD2 TGTGCCAGCAGTCCAGCCGGGGGGGCCGGAGAGACCCAGTACTTC CASSPAGGAGETQYF
TRBJ2-7 NA TRBV20-1 NA TGCAGTGCTAGGAGGCCTCGGGACAAGGTCTACGAGCAGTACTTC CSARRPRDKVYEQYF
TRBJ2-3 NA TRBV4-3 NA TGCGCCAGCAGCCAAGATAACAGTAAAGATACGCAGTATTTT CASSQDNSKDTQYF
TRBJ2-4 NA TRBV3-1 TRBD2 TGTGCCAGCAGCCAAGAGCCAGCGGGGGTTGAGCAGTACTTC CASSQEPAGVEQYF
TRBJ2-5 NA TRBV29-1 TRBD2 TGCAGCGTTCTCCAACTAGCGGGGGGAGGATCGGAGACCCAGTACTTC CSVLQLAGGGSETQYF
TRBJ1-1 NA TRBV10-3 NA TGTGCCATCATGTCAAGTTCCAACACTGAAGCTTTCTTT CAIMSSSNTEAFF
TRBJ1-6 NA TRBV7-2 TRBD1 TGTGCCAGCAGCTTAGATGGGACAGGGGCCTATAATTCACCCCTCCACTTT CASSLDGTGAYNSPLHF
TRBJ1-5 NA TRBV10-3 NA TGTGCCATCAGTCCAGGGCACCAGCCCCAGCATTTT CAISPGHQPQHF
TRBJ2-1 few TRBV9 NA TGTGCCAGCAGCGTAGGCAGGGGTGGCTACAATGAGCAGTTCTTC CASSVGRGGYNEQFF
TRBJ2-7 NA TRBV20-1 NA TGCAGTGCTAGTAGGACCTCACCTACCTACGAGCAGTACTTC CSASRTSPTYEQYF
TRBJ2-4 NA TRBV15 NA TGTGCCACCAGCAGAGAGCCCGGCCTTAGGCAAAACATTCAGTACTTC CATSREPGLRQNIQYF
TRBJ1-4 NA TRBV5-1 NA TGCGCCAGCAGCTTGGCGACGACTCGTAATGAAAAACTGTTTTTT CASSLATTRNEKLFF
TRBJ2-7 NA TRBV20-1 TRBD1 TGCAGTGCTACTACACTGCCCAGGGGGCAAGGCTCCTACGAGCAGTACTTC CSATTLPRGQGSYEQYF
TRBJ2-3 many TRBV7-2 NA TGTGCCAGCAGCCTCGGGTGGGATACGCAGTATTTT CASSLGWDTQYF
TRBJ2-7 few TRBV7-8 TRBD2 TGTGCCAGCAGCTTCGGGACTAGCGGGGGGAGCGAGCAGTACTTC CASSFGTSGGSEQYF
TRBJ2-1 NA TRBV5-4 NA TGTGCCAGCAGTCCGGGGGCCTCACAGCATGAGCAGTTCTTC CASSPGASQHEQFF